What follows are 9 T cell receptor beta chains derived from one specimen sequenced in a study of T-cell reconstitution after alpha-beta-depleted transplantation in children. The authors prepared the TCRbeta library with unique molecular identifiers. TCRdb re-called the PCR reads through MiXCR, storing one row per CDR3 protein. The profile shows about 980,000 distinct CDR3 sequences, about 29% of them singletons. Sequenced here: PBMCs, mostly from graft donor cells, sampled 360 days after TCRalphabeta/CD19-depleted stem cell transplant. These receptor sequences come from a boy under two years old who had a stem cell transplant for SCID, so the T cells may come from the graft donor.

The chain combines TRBV20-1 with TRBJ2-1; 11 nucleotides agree with TRBD2. CDR3 length equals 13 residues. Germline V lookup: CDR1 DFQATT, CDR2 SNEGSKA (reference sequence). V lost 6 bases to trimming and J lost 9 bases; unmatched junction nucleotides: 7. CDR3 in DNA: TGCAGTGCCCTAGCGGGGGGCTTTAGTGAGCAGTTCTTC. Translation: CSALAGGFSEQFF.

V and J are TRBV29-1 and TRBJ2-7, with no clear D. Deletions cut 4 bases from V and 1 base from J, with 8 bases between. The CDR3 runs to 12 residues. Germline V CDR1 and CDR2: SQVTM, ANQGSEA. CDR3 nucleotide sequence: TGCAGCGTTGGTGTCTATTCCTACGAGCAGTACTTC. Its translation: CSVGVYSYEQYF.

This clonotype was observed a handful of times. The chain uses TRBV12-3 or TRBV12-4 and TRBJ1-2; D unresolved. With 2 bases removed from V and 4 bases from J, the gap between germline ends came to 8 bases. The CDR3 runs 13 residues. Here the CDR3 reads CASSLSQLYGYTF. The CDR3 coding sequence is TGTGCCAGCAGTTTATCTCAACTCTATGGCTACACCTTC.

This clonotype was seen a handful of times. This chain joins TRBV7-2 and TRBJ2-1; no definite D call. This CDR3 region has 12 residues. From germline, CDR1 is SGHTA and CDR2 FQGNSA. Trimming removed 2 bases at V and 9 bases at J, with 8 bases between. The CDR3 DNA follows: TGTGCCAGCAGCTTATCGAGGCCTGAGCAGTTCTTC. Translating it yields CASSLSRPEQFF.

DNA for the CDR3: TGTGCCAGCAGGGCGACTAGCGGGGGGGCGTATGAGCAGTTCTTC. As protein: CASRATSGGAYEQFF. The chain couples TRBV3-1 to TRBJ2-1; TRBD2 aligns across 14 bases. Germline assignment: CDR1 LGHDT and CDR2 YNNKEL (reference sequence). J gave up 8 bases and V 6 bases, and 6 bases lay outside the gene matches. The CDR3 loop spans 15 amino acids.

The chain links TRBV30 to TRBJ2-1; 10 nucleotides match TRBD2. Looked up from germline, CDR1 is GTSNPN and CDR2 is SVGIG (reference sequence). Unmatched junction bases numbered 4, after V lost 2 bases and J lost 6 bases. The CDR3 is made up of 14 amino acids. Written as DNA, the CDR3 is TGTGCCTGGAGTAAGGGACTAGCGAGCAATGAGCAGTTCTTC. It codes for CAWSKGLASNEQFF.

This clonotype has more than one count but fewer than ten. V is TRBV5-1 and J is TRBJ2-2; unclear D gene. Trimming shortened V by 4 bases and J by 3 bases, and 16 bases separated the two germline ends. The CDR3 totals 16 residues. CDR1 and CDR2 from the germline V gene are SGHRS and YFSETQ. The CDR3 coding sequence is TGCGCCAGCAGCGTAAGATCCAGCGTTTACACCGGGGAGCTGTTTTTT. This sequence encodes CASSVRSSVYTGELFF. Full variable domain (outside the CDR3, taken from reference TRBV5-1 and TRBJ2-2): KAGVTQTPRYLIKTRGQQVTLSCSPISGHRSVSWYQQTPGQGLQFLFEYFSETQRNKGNFPGRFSGRQFSNSRSEMNVSTLELGDSALYLCASSVRSSVYTGELFFGEGSRLTVL.

The chain carries TRBV9 and TRBJ2-1; 10 nucleotides agree with TRBD1. The CDR3 runs to 14 residues. Germline-derived CDR1 and CDR2 are SGDLS and YYNGEE. Losses at the gene ends were 2 bases for V and 5 bases for J; bases not matched to a gene: 1. CDR3 amino acids: CASSVGQGHNEQFF. The CDR3 coding sequence is TGTGCCAGCAGCGTGGGACAGGGGCACAATGAGCAGTTCTTC.

This clonotype was detected many times. This chain links TRBV7-8 with TRBJ1-2; TRBD1 agrees at 8 bases. V lost 5 bases to trimming and J lost 0 bases; unmatched junction nucleotides: 5. CDR1 SGHVS and CDR2 FQNEAQ come from the germline V gene. This CDR3 region has 15 residues. For the CDR3, the DNA is TGTGCCAGCAGCCCTTCGGACAGGGCTAACTATGGCTACACCTTC. This encodes CASSPSDRANYGYTF.